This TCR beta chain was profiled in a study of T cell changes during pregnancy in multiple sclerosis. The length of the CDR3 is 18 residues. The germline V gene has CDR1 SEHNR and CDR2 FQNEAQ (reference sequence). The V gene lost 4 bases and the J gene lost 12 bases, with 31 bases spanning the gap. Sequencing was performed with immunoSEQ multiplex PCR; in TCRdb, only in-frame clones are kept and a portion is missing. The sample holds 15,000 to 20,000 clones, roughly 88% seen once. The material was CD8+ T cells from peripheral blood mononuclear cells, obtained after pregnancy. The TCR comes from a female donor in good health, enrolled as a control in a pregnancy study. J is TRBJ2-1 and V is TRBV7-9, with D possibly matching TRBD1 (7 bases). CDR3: CASSWPEKGQFLPGGQFF. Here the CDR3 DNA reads TGTGCCAGCAGCTGGCCTGAGAAGGGACAGTTTCTGCCCGGGGGGCAGTTCTTC.